This TCR beta chain derives from a study of T-cell memory formation after mild COVID-19. Study in general: TCR clusters mostly belonged to single donors. General study findings and limits: Clones shrinking between day 15 and 85 showed a balanced CD4/CD8 split, and those that grew later tilted toward CD4+.

CDR3 size: 11 residues. V was trimmed by 6 bases and J by 10 bases, leaving 10 bases between them. This clonotype has only a few counts. The antigen is undetermined. TCRdb independently ran MiXCR on the 5' RACE reads; one entry per CDR3 protein. The sample includes 350,000 to 500,000 distinct CDR3 sequences, roughly 20% of them seen just once. This chain links TRBV12-3 or TRBV12-4 with TRBJ2-1; tentative D call: TRBD1 (6 bases). This clonotype originated in an adult woman who had mild COVID-19 (a few samples of this study predate the infection). Cell type and time point are not known. Sequenced: PBMCs or a T cell subset sorted from them (not recorded which). The CDR3 loop is CASRQGNEQFF. The CDR3 DNA follows: TGTGCCAGCAGACAGGGTAACGAGCAGTTCTTC.